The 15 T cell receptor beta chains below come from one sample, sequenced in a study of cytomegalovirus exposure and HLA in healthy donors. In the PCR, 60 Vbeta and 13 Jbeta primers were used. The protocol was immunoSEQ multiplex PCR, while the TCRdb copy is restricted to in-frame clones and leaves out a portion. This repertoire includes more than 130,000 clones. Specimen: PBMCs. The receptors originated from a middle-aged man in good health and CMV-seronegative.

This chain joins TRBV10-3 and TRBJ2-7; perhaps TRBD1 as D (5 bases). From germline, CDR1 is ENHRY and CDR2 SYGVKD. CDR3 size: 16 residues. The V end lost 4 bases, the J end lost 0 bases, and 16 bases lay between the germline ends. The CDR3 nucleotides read TGTGCCATCAGTGGGGGTCAGACAGACCTCTCCTACGAGCAGTACTTC. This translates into CAISGGQTDLSYEQYF.

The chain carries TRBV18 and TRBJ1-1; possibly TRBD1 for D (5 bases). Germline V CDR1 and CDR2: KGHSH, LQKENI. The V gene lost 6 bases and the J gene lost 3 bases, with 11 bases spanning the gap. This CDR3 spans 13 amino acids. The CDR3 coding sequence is TGTGCCAGCTCCCAGGGTTTGGACACTGAAGCTTTCTTT. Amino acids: CASSQGLDTEAFF.

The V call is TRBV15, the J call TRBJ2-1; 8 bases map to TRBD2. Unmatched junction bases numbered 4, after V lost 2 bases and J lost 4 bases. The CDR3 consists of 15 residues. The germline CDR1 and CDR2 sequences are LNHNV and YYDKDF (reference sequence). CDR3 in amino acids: CATSRLLADYNEQFF. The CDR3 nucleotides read TGTGCCACCAGCAGACTACTAGCGGATTACAATGAGCAGTTCTTC.

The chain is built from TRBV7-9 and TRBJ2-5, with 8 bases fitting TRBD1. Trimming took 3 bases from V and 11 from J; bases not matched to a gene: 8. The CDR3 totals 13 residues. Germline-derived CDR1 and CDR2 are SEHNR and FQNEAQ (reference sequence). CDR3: CASSFGTGREQYF. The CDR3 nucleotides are TGTGCCAGCAGCTTTGGGACAGGTAGAGAGCAGTACTTC.

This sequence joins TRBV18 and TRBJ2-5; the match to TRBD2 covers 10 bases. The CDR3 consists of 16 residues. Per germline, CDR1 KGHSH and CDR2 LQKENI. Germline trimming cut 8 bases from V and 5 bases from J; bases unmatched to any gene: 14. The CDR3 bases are TGTGCCAGCCGACCCCTTTCTAGCGGGGGAAGGGAGACCCAGTACTTC. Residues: CASRPLSSGGRETQYF.

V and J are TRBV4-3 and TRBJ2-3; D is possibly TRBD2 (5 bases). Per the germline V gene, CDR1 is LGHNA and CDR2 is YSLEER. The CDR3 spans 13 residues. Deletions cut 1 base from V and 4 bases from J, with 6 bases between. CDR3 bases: TGCGCCAGCAGCCAAGCGGACTCAGATACGCAGTATTTT. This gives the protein CASSQADSDTQYF.

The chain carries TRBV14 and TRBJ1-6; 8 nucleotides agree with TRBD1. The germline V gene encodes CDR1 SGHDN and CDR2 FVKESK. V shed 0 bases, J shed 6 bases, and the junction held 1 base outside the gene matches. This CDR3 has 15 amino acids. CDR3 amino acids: CASSQDRGRNSPLHF. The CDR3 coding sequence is TGTGCCAGCAGCCAAGACAGGGGGCGTAATTCACCCCTCCACTTT.

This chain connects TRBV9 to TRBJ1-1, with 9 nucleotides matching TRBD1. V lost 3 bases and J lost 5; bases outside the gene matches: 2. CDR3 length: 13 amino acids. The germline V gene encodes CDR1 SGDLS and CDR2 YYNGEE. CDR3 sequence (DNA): TGTGCCAGCAGCGAGACAGGGGGGACTGAAGCTTTCTTT. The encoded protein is CASSETGGTEAFF.

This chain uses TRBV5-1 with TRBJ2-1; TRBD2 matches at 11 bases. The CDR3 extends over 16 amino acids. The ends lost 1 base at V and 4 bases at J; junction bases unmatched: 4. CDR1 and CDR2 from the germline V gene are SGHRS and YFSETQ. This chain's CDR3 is CASSLTGLAEYNEQFF. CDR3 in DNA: TGCGCCAGCAGCTTGACGGGACTAGCGGAGTACAATGAGCAGTTCTTC.

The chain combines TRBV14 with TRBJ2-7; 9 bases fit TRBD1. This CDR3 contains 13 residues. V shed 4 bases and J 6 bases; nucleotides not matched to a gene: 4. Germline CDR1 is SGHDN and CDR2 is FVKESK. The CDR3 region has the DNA TGTGCCAGCAGCCGTGGACAGGGGAGCGAGCAGTACTTC. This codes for CASSRGQGSEQYF.

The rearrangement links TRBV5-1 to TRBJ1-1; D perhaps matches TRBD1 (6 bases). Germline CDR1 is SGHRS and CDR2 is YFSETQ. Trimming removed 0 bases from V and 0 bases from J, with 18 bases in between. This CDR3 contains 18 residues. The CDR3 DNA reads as TGCGCCAGCAGCTTGGGGCAGGGGAACATTGGCATGAACACTGAAGCTTTCTTT. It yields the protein CASSLGQGNIGMNTEAFF.

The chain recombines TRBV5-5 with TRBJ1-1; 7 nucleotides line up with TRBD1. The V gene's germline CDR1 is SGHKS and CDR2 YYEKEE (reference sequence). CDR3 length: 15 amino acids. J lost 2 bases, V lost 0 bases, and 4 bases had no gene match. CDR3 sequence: CASSLGQGGNTEAFF. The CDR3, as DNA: TGTGCCAGCAGCTTGGGACAGGGAGGTAACACTGAAGCTTTCTTT.

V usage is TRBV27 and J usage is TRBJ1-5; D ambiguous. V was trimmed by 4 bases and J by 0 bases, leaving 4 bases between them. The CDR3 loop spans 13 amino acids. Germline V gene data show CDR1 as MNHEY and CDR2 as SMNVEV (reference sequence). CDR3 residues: CASSSHSNQPQHF. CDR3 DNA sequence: TGTGCCAGCAGTTCCCATAGCAATCAGCCCCAGCATTTT.

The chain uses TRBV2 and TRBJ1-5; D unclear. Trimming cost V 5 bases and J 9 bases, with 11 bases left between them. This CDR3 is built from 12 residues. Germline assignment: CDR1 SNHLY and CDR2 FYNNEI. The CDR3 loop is CASSRREGPQHF. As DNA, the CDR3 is TGTGCCAGCAGTCGGAGGGAAGGGCCCCAGCATTTT. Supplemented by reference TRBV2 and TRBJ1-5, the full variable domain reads EPEVTQTPSHQVTQMGQEVILRCVPISNHLYFYWYRQILGQKVEFLVSFYNNEISEKSEIFDDQFSVERPDGSNFTLKIRSTKLEDSAMYFCASSRREGPQHFGDGTRLSIL.

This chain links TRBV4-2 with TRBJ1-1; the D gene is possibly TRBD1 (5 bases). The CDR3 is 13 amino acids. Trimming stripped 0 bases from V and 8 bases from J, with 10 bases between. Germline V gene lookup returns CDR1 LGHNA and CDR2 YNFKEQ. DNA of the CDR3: TGTGCCAGCAGCCAAGAGTCGGCAGGGGAAGCTTTCTTT. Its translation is CASSQESAGEAFF.